The entry below gives a single T cell receptor (beta chain) sequence along with its context. Its antigen has not been determined. Base qualities are missing; no much larger clone stands one base away. Library prep was done by the immunoSEQ multiplex PCR assay. What TCRdb holds here is the immuneACCESS table cut down to in-frame rearrangements. Part of the clones is not present; checked against another copy, under half of the missing clones reflect an unresolved V gene, and the others are unexplained. Within this sample are about 86,000 clones, with 93% of them counted one time only. The ten largest clones represent over 1.3% of the sample. This record comes from a study of control samples from healthy donors and cancer patients (dated by TCRdb to the early 2020s). The CDR3 covers 15 residues, taking in both the cysteine and the phenylalanine. This entry keeps only the CDR3 DNA: 45 bases, framed from base 1. CDR1 and CDR2, looked up from the germline V gene, are SGDLS and YYNGEE. V gives up 4 bases and J gives up 6 bases, and the segment between their germline ends measures 19 bases.

The chain is assembled from TRBV9 and TRBJ1-2; no D gene is confidently identified. Sequencing was carried out using blood. The clonotype originates from a woman aged 30 to 39 in good health. The sequence in DNA is TGTGCCAGCAGCTCCCGGGTAGGACCGGACGATGGCTACACCTTC. Its amino acids are CASSSRVGPDDGYTF. The full variable domain, completed from the reference TRBV9 and TRBJ1-2 proteins outside the CDR3, reads DSGVTQTPKHLITATGQRVTLRCSPRSGDLSVYWYQQSLDQGLQFLIQYYNGEERAKGNILERFSAQQFPDLHSELNLSSLELGDSALYFCASSSRVGPDDGYTFGSGTRLTVV.